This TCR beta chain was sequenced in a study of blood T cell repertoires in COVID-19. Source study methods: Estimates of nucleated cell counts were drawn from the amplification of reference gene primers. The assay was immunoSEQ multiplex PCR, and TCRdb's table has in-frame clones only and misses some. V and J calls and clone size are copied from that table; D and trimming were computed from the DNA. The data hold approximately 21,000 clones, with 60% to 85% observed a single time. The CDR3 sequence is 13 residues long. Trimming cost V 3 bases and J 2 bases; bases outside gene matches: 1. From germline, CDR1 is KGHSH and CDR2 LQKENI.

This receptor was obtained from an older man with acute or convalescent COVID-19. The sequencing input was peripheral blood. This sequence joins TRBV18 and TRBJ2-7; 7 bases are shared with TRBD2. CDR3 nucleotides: TGTGCCAGCTCACCCGGGACTACCTACGAGCAGTACTTC. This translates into CASSPGTTYEQYF.